This T cell receptor beta chain comes out of a study of blood T cell repertoires in COVID-19. V gave up 4 bases and J gave up 6 bases; unmatched junction bases: 4. The V gene's germline CDR1 is SGHAT and CDR2 FQNNGV. The CDR3 is 13 residues long. Measured with immunoSEQ multiplex PCR; TCRdb has only the in-frame clones, and not every one. The sample consists of 300,000 to 350,000 clones, 70% to 90% of them appearing once. Material: PBMCs or T cells enriched from blood (not recorded which). The genes are TRBV11-2 and TRBJ2-7, with 9 bases aligning to TRBD1. This clonotype was sampled from a man between 25 and 39 years old who had recovered from COVID-19. The CDR3 region is CASSSPDRGEQYF. CDR3 DNA sequence: TGTGCCAGCAGCTCCCCGGACAGGGGCGAGCAGTACTTC. Supplemented by reference TRBV11-2 and TRBJ2-7, the full variable domain reads EAGVAQSPRYKIIEKRQSVAFWCNPISGHATLYWYQQILGQGPKLLIQFQNNGVVDDSQLPKDRFSAERLKGVDSTLKIQPAKLEDSAVYLCASSSPDRGEQYFGPGTRLTVT.